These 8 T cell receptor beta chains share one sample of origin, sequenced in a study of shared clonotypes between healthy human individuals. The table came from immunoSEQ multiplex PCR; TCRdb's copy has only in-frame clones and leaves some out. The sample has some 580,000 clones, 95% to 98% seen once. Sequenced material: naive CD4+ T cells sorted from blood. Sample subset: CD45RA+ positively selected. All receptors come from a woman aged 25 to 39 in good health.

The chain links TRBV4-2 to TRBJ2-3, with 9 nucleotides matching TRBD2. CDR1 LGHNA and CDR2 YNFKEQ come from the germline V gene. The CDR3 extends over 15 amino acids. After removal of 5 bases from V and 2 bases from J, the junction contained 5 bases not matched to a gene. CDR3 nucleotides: TGTGCCAGCAGCTCGACTAGCGGTAACACAGATACGCAGTATTTT. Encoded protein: CASSSTSGNTDTQYF.

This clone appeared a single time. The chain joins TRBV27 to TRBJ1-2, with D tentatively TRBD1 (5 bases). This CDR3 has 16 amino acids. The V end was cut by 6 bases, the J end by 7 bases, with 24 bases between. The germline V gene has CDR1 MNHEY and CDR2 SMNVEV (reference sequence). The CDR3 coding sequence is TGTGCCAGCAGCAATCGCCCCAGGGTAGAAAGGAGTGGCTACACCTTC. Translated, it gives CASSNRPRVERSGYTF.

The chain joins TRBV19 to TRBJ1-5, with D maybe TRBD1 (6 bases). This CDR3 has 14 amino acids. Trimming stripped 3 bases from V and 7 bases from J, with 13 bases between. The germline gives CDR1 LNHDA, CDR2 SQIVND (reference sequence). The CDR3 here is CASSIRQAGQPQHF. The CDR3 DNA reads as TGTGCCAGTAGTATCAGACAGGCCGGGCAGCCCCAGCATTTT.

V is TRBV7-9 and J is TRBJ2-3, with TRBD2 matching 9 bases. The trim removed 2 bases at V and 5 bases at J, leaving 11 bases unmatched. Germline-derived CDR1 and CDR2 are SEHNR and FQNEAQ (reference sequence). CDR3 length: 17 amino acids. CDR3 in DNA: TGTGCCAGCAGCTTAAGGATAGCGGGAGTTTCGCAAGATACGCAGTATTTT. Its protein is CASSLRIAGVSQDTQYF.

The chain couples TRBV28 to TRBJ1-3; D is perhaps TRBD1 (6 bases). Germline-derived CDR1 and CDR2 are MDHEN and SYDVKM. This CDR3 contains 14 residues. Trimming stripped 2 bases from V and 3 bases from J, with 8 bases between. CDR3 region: CASSLTGFGNTIYF. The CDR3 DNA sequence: TGTGCCAGCAGTTTAACAGGGTTTGGAAACACCATATATTTT.

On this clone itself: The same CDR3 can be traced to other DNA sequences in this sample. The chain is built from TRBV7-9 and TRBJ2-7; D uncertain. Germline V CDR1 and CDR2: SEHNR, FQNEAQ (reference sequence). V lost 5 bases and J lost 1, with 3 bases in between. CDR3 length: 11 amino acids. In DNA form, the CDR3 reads TGTGCCAGCAGCAGGTCCTACGAGCAGTACTTC. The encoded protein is CASSRSYEQYF.

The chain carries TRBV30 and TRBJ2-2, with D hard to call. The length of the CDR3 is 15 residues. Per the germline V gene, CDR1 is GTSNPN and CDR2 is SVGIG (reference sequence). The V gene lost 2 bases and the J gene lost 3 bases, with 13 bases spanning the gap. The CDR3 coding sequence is TGTGCCTGGAGTAGTCTAACGCGAGACACCGGGGAGCTGTTTTTT. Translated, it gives CAWSSLTRDTGELFF. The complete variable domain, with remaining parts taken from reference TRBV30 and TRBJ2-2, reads SQTIHQWPATLVQPVGSPLSLECTVEGTSNPNLYWYRQAAGRGLQLLFYSVGIGQISSEVPQNLSASRPQDRQFILSSKKLLLSDSGFYLCAWSSLTRDTGELFFGEGSRLTVL.

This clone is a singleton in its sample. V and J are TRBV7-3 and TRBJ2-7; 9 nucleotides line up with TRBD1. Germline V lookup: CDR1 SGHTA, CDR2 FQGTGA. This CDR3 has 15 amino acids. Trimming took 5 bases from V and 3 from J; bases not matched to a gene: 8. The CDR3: CASSPTPGQGYEQYF. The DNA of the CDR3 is TGTGCCAGCAGCCCAACTCCGGGACAGGGCTACGAGCAGTACTTC.